This T cell receptor (beta chain) was captured in a study of OX40 agonist ivuxolimab in advanced cancers. Study background: In three patients, partial responses were observed, one with hepatocellular carcinoma and two with cutaneous melanoma. Points from the study as a whole: The mean number of expanded clones was higher in CD8+ T cells than in CD4+.

With autoimmune disease history or systemic immunosuppression, patients were excluded. Generated by immunoSEQ multiplex PCR, the TCRdb table keeps only in-frame clones and is missing some. The sample consists of approximately 100,000 clones, just over 90% of them appearing once. The CDR3 contains 16 residues. J lost 6 bases, V lost 5 bases, and 8 bases had no gene match. Germline loops: CDR1 MDHEN, CDR2 SYDVKM. Points on this clone: Its antigen remains unidentified.

The sequence derives from an adult with an advanced solid tumor such as melanoma, head and neck, liver or kidney cancer. Here the sequenced sample was CD4+ or CD8+ T cells sorted from blood, taken in a trial of the OX40 agonist ivuxolimab. The gene calls are TRBV28 and TRBJ2-1; TRBD1 agrees at 12 bases. The CDR3 nucleotides read TGTGCCAGCAGTCCCAGCCGGGACAGGGGGCTCAATGAGCAGTTCTTC. As protein: CASSPSRDRGLNEQFF.